This T cell receptor beta chain was captured by sequencing in a study of identical twins. General observations from the study: Possibly, invariant MAIT and iNKT cells partly confounded zero-insertion analyses. Within cord blood, abundant beta clonotypes carried fewer insertions, but memory repertoires showed no such trend. Modeled out-of-frame TCR alpha sharing in monozygotic twins fell below observed levels.

MiXCR, applied by TCRdb to the 5' RACE reads, yields one record per CDR3 protein. This sample carries around 340,000 distinct CDR3 sequences, 8.5% to 10% of them seen once, and the ten largest clones take more than 8%. Germline V CDR1 and CDR2: MNHNS, SASEGT. V was cut by 1 base and J by 4 bases, with 8 bases left in between. This CDR3 is built from 13 residues. No donor was unhealthy or non-Caucasian. This clonotype was counted many times. Its specificity is unknown. The rearrangement links TRBV6-1 to TRBJ2-7, with D uncertain. Material: naive T cells sorted from blood. This TCR derives from a woman aged 45-65 years in good health. CDR3 DNA sequence: TGTGCCAGCAGTGAAGGTCGGACGTACGAGCAGTACGTC. This gives the protein CASSEGRTYEQYV.